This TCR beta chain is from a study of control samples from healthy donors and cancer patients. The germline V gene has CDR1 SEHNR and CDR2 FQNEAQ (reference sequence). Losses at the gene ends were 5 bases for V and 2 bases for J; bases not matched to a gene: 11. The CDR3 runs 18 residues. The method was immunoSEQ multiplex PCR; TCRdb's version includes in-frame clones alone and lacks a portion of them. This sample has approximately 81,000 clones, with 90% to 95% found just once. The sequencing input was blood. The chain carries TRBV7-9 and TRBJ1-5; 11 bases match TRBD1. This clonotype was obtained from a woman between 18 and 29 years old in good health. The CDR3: CASSPGQGGNRGNQPQHF. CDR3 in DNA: TGTGCCAGCAGCCCGGGACAGGGGGGAAATAGGGGCAATCAGCCCCAGCATTTT.